This T cell receptor beta chain stems from a study of CD8+ T cells in alopecia areata. CDR3 length: 13 residues. Germline CDR1 is LNHNV and CDR2 is YYDKDF (reference sequence). V lost 5 bases and J 8 bases, leaving 15 bases between the germline ends. Treatment given: oral pan-JAK inhibitor, 5-10 mg twice daily. RNA was isolated and reverse transcribed to cDNA, the sequencing template. Data came from immunoSEQ multiplex PCR; TCRdb stores just in-frame clones and leaves some out. The table shows about 76,000 clones, with about 30% occurring only once. The sequence came from a human donor with alopecia areata. This material consisted of CD8+ T cells sorted from blood, taken at week 4, from a patient treated with tofacitinib. The chain is built from TRBV15 and TRBJ1-2; D gene uncertain. The CDR3 protein is CATSPRRVNGYTF. The CDR3 DNA sequence: TGTGCCACCAGCCCCCGCCGGGTAAACGGCTACACCTTC. The entire variable domain, with the rest obtained from reference TRBV15 and TRBJ1-2, is as follows: DAMVIQNPRYQVTQFGKPVTLSCSQTLNHNVMYWYQQKSSQAPKLLFHYYDKDFNNEADTPDNFQSRRPNTSFCFLDIRSPGLGDTAMYLCATSPRRVNGYTFGSGTRLTVV.